These 24 T cell receptor beta chains originate from one sample sequenced in a study of blood T cell repertoires in COVID-19. Clones were read by immunoSEQ multiplex PCR, and TCRdb kept only the in-frame ones, dropping some. Of around 380,000 clones in the sample, more than 75% are singletons; the top ten hold approximately 1.3%. Sequenced material: PBMCs or T cells enriched from blood (not recorded which). Every receptor here comes from a young man who had recovered from COVID-19.

In this sample, this clone turned up a few times. The rearrangement links TRBV7-8 to TRBJ2-7, with D tentatively TRBD1 (6 bases). V was pared by 6 bases and J by 2 bases, with 11 bases between. Per the germline V gene, CDR1 is SGHVS and CDR2 is FQNEAQ. The CDR3 runs to 13 residues. In DNA, the CDR3 is TGTGCCAGCAGTTCAGGGGATCCCTACGAGCAGTACTTC. It is translated as CASSSGDPYEQYF.

The chain joins TRBV6-5 to TRBJ1-3; D gene uncertain. The CDR3 covers 15 residues. Germline lookup yields CDR1 MNHEY and CDR2 SVGAGI. Trimming stripped 3 bases from V and 0 bases from J, with 9 bases between. The CDR3: CASSYSYGSGNTIYF. The DNA for the CDR3 is TGTGCCAGCAGTTATTCCTACGGCTCTGGAAACACCATATATTTT.

This rearrangement joins TRBV29-1 to TRBJ1-5; TRBD1 matches 7 bases. V shed 5 bases and J 6 bases; nucleotides not matched to a gene: 7. The CDR3 contains 13 residues. Germline values: CDR1 SQVTM, CDR2 ANQGSEA. The CDR3 sequence: CSVNRGEGQPQHF. The CDR3 DNA reads as TGCAGCGTTAACAGGGGCGAAGGTCAGCCCCAGCATTTT.

The CDR3 bases are TGTGCCAGCAGCTTACGACAGGGACTCTCCTACGAGCAGTACTTC. Its protein is CASSLRQGLSYEQYF. The chain is built from TRBV11-2 and TRBJ2-7; the D gene is possibly TRBD1 (7 bases). In germline, CDR1 is SGHAT, CDR2 FQNNGV. Trimming stripped 2 bases from V and 0 bases from J, with 11 bases between. The CDR3 contains 15 residues. The full variable domain, rest sourced from reference TRBV11-2 and TRBJ2-7, is EAGVAQSPRYKIIEKRQSVAFWCNPISGHATLYWYQQILGQGPKLLIQFQNNGVVDDSQLPKDRFSAERLKGVDSTLKIQPAKLEDSAVYLCASSLRQGLSYEQYFGPGTRLTVT.

This chain uses TRBV5-1 with TRBJ1-3; TRBD1 is a possible D gene (6 bases). The CDR3 length is 16 residues. Germline CDR1 and CDR2: SGHRS and YFSETQ. V dropped 3 bases and J dropped 2 bases, with 15 bases sitting between them. In DNA, the CDR3 is TGCGCCAGCAGCTCTCTACCAGGGGTTGCTGGAAACACCATATATTTT. It specifies CASSSLPGVAGNTIYF. Using reference TRBV5-1 and TRBJ1-3 for the parts outside the CDR3, the full variable domain is KAGVTQTPRYLIKTRGQQVTLSCSPISGHRSVSWYQQTPGQGLQFLFEYFSETQRNKGNFPGRFSGRQFSNSRSEMNVSTLELGDSALYLCASSSLPGVAGNTIYFGEGSWLTVV.

The chain carries TRBV6-1 and TRBJ1-2; D ambiguous. Germline loops: CDR1 MNHNS, CDR2 SASEGT. This CDR3 comprises 13 residues. The V and J ends lost 2 bases and 4 bases respectively, with 8 bases between them. For the CDR3, the DNA is TGTGCCAGCAGTGAACCCCCGGGCTATGGCTACACCTTC. This gives the protein CASSEPPGYGYTF.

The chain recombines TRBV27 with TRBJ1-2, with unresolved D. The germline gives CDR1 MNHEY, CDR2 SMNVEV (reference sequence). This CDR3 contains 14 residues. V lost 4 bases and J lost 2, with 11 bases in between. The CDR3 sequence is CASSSSTRNYGYTF. CDR3 nucleotides: TGTGCCAGCAGTTCCTCAACAAGAAACTATGGCTACACCTTC.

The CDR3 sequence is CAWSVWAQTGELFF. CDR3 nucleotides: TGTGCCTGGAGTGTATGGGCGCAAACCGGGGAGCTGTTTTTT. J is TRBJ2-2 and V is TRBV30; D gene ambiguous. The V gene's germline CDR1 is GTSNPN and CDR2 SVGIG (reference sequence). Trimming cost V 0 bases and J 5 bases, with 10 bases left between them. This CDR3 has 14 residues.

The chain combines TRBV30 with TRBJ1-1; perhaps TRBD1 as D (6 bases). Between the trimmed V and J ends, which lost 0 bases and 10 bases, there was a span of 9 bases. The CDR3 consists of 11 residues. In germline, CDR1 is GTSNPN, CDR2 SVGIG (reference sequence). CDR3 sequence: CAWSVRRGAFF. The DNA for the CDR3 is TGTGCCTGGAGTGTACGCAGGGGAGCTTTCTTT. Filled out from reference TRBV30 and TRBJ1-1, the complete variable domain reads SQTIHQWPATLVQPVGSPLSLECTVEGTSNPNLYWYRQAAGRGLQLLFYSVGIGQISSEVPQNLSASRPQDRQFILSSKKLLLSDSGFYLCAWSVRRGAFFGQGTRLTVV.

The V call is TRBV5-6, the J call TRBJ1-2; 10 bases line up with TRBD1. CDR1 SGHDT and CDR2 YYEEEE come from the germline V gene. V was pared by 4 bases and J by 4 bases, with 10 bases of the junction left unmatched. This CDR3 region has 16 residues. The CDR3 region is CASSVVRDRGFYGYTF. The CDR3 coding sequence is TGTGCCAGCAGCGTGGTCCGGGACAGGGGATTCTATGGCTACACCTTC.

The V and J genes are TRBV4-3 and TRBJ1-2; D gene ambiguous. V was trimmed by 1 base and J by 1 base, leaving 13 bases between them. The CDR3 runs 16 residues. Germline-derived CDR1 and CDR2 are LGHNA and YSLEER. The CDR3 DNA reads as TGCGCCAGCAGCCAAGGTGCGGGGTCGGGTAACTATGGCTACACCTTC. It codes for CASSQGAGSGNYGYTF.

V gene TRBV27 combines with J gene TRBJ2-1; TRBD2 is a possible D gene (6 bases). CDR3 length: 13 residues. V lost 8 bases and J 3 bases, leaving 11 bases between the germline ends. CDR1 and CDR2 (germline): MNHEY, SMNVEV (reference sequence). CDR3 sequence: CASGTGNYNEQFF. The CDR3 DNA follows: TGTGCCAGCGGGACTGGAAACTACAATGAGCAGTTCTTC.

The DNA of the CDR3 is TGTGCCAGCAGCCAACCAGACCTTAGGGGGACCTCACCCCTCCACTTT. This translates into CASSQPDLRGTSPLHF. This chain joins TRBV3-1 (or the pseudogene TRBV3-2) and TRBJ1-6, with D perhaps matching TRBD1 (6 bases). CDR1 and CDR2 from the germline V gene are LGHDT and YNNKEL (reference sequence). The length of the CDR3 is 16 residues. V dropped 2 bases and J dropped 10 bases, with 18 bases sitting between them.

The V call is TRBV6-6, the J call TRBJ2-2, with 11 bases lining up with TRBD1. Trimming cost V 6 bases and J 4 bases; bases outside gene matches: 7. The CDR3 spans 16 residues. The germline V gene encodes CDR1 MNHNY and CDR2 SVGAGI (reference sequence). CDR3 DNA sequence: TGTGCCAGCAGGCCCCCCGGGACAGGGGGCACCGGGGAGCTGTTTTTT. It specifies CASRPPGTGGTGELFF.

The chain links TRBV6-6 to TRBJ1-2; 11 bases line up with TRBD1. V shed 7 bases, J shed 6 bases, and the junction held 4 bases outside the gene matches. The V gene's germline CDR1 is MNHNY and CDR2 SVGAGI (reference sequence). The CDR3 sequence is 13 residues long. For the CDR3, the DNA is TGTGCCAGCATGGGACAGGGGGTTAATGGCTACACCTTC. It translates to CASMGQGVNGYTF.

The rearrangement uses TRBV7-9 and TRBJ1-2; 7 bases are a match to TRBD1. CDR1 and CDR2 from the germline V gene are SEHNR and FQNEAQ (reference sequence). The V and J ends lost 5 bases and 6 bases, in that order; junction bases with no gene match: 6. This CDR3 region has 13 residues. CDR3 protein: CASSLRQGNGYTF. The CDR3 region has the DNA TGTGCCAGCAGCCTCCGACAGGGTAATGGCTACACCTTC.

This clone was detected once. This chain uses TRBV10-2 with TRBJ1-2; 7 bases agree with TRBD1. The V segment lost 3 bases and the J segment 0 bases; nucleotides outside the gene matches: 7. Germline V CDR1 and CDR2: WSHSY, SAAADI. CDR3 length equals 16 residues. CDR3 coding DNA: TGCGCCAGCAGTGAAGGAAGACAGGGAGCTAACTATGGCTACACCTTC. Translation gives CASSEGRQGANYGYTF.

This clone turned up a few times. The rearrangement uses TRBV6-5 and TRBJ1-1, with 8 bases identical to TRBD1. The J segment lost 4 bases and the V segment lost 8 bases, leaving 12 bases of the junction unmatched. CDR1 MNHEY and CDR2 SVGAGI come from the germline V gene. CDR3 length: 15 residues. Written as DNA, the CDR3 is TGTGCCAGCCGAGAGGACAGGGCGGGGAGCACTGAAGCTTTCTTT. Amino acids: CASREDRAGSTEAFF.

The J gene is TRBJ2-7, the V gene TRBV6-6, with 9 nucleotides matching TRBD1. CDR1 and CDR2 (germline): MNHNY, SVGAGI (reference sequence). CDR3 length: 15 residues. V lost 6 bases and J lost 5; bases outside the gene matches: 11. The CDR3 here is CASSSPQGAGNEQYF. Here the CDR3 DNA reads TGTGCCAGCAGCTCCCCACAGGGGGCAGGTAACGAGCAGTACTTC.

The V and J genes are TRBV10-2 and TRBJ2-3; 8 nucleotides align to TRBD2. This CDR3 is 15 amino acids long. Trimming removed 3 bases from V and 4 bases from J; junction bases left unmatched: 6. Germline-derived CDR1 and CDR2 are WSHSY and SAAADI. The CDR3 here is CASSEQRGLSDTQYF. The CDR3, as DNA: TGCGCCAGCAGTGAACAGCGGGGGTTGTCAGATACGCAGTATTTT.

The chain employs TRBV6-5 and TRBJ1-5; D is unclear. V lost 0 bases and J 5 bases, leaving 5 bases between the germline ends. The CDR3 has 13 amino acids. Per the germline V gene, CDR1 is MNHEY and CDR2 is SVGAGI. The CDR3 nucleotides read TGTGCCAGCAGTTACTCTAGTTATCAGCCCCAGCATTTT. Amino acid sequence: CASSYSSYQPQHF.

The genes are TRBV19 and TRBJ2-7; 10 bases fit TRBD1. The CDR3 covers 14 residues. The V segment lost 6 bases and the J segment 5 bases; nucleotides outside the gene matches: 7. Germline CDR1 is LNHDA and CDR2 is SQIVND (reference sequence). The CDR3 spells CASRRDRGIHEQYF. CDR3 in DNA: TGTGCCAGTAGGCGGGACAGGGGAATACACGAGCAGTACTTC. The whole variable domain, filled in from reference TRBV19 and TRBJ2-7, reads DGGITQSPKYLFRKEGQNVTLSCEQNLNHDAMYWYRQDPGQGLRLIYYSQIVNDFQKGDIAEGYSVSREKKESFPLTVTSAQKNPTAFYLCASRRDRGIHEQYFGPGTRLTVT.

The rearrangement uses TRBV2 and TRBJ2-7; D might be TRBD2 (6 bases). This CDR3 is 14 amino acids long. Germline V CDR1 and CDR2: SNHLY, FYNNEI. The germline V and J ends were trimmed by 8 bases and 6 bases, with 20 bases remaining between them. CDR3 sequence: CASLIEEGRFEQYF. The CDR3 nucleotides are TGTGCCAGCCTGATAGAGGAGGGCCGCTTCGAGCAGTACTTC.

V is TRBV7-9 and J is TRBJ2-1; 7 nucleotides line up with TRBD1. CDR1 and CDR2 from the germline V gene are SEHNR and FQNEAQ (reference sequence). Trimming cost V 3 bases and J 12 bases; bases outside gene matches: 11. The CDR3 covers 14 residues. The CDR3: CASSFGLGGVGQFF. The DNA of the CDR3 is TGTGCCAGCAGCTTTGGCCTAGGGGGCGTGGGGCAGTTCTTC. The full variable domain, completed using reference TRBV7-9 and TRBJ2-1, is DTGVSQNPRHKITKRGQNVTFRCDPISEHNRLYWYRQTLGQGPEFLTYFQNEAQLEKSRLLSDRFSAERPKGSFSTLEIQRTEQGDSAMYLCASSFGLGGVGQFFGPGTRLTVL.